This is a list of T cell receptor beta chains from one sample in a study of OX40 agonist ivuxolimab in advanced cancers. Libraries were prepared by immunoSEQ multiplex PCR; TCRdb keeps only in-frame clonotypes and omits some of them. The data contain approximately 69,000 clones, roughly 90% of them singletons. The starting material was CD4+ or CD8+ T cells sorted from blood, obtained in a trial of the OX40 agonist ivuxolimab. The origin of the receptors is an adult with an advanced solid tumor such as melanoma, head and neck, liver or kidney cancer. Each CDR3 is given with its conserved first and last residue. Each record gives: V gene, D gene, J gene, clone size, CDR3 DNA, CDR3 protein. A D gene is named only where the DNA matches it firmly. Expanded clones get a size class; other rows say once, few or many, or leave the size out.

V gene: TRBV5-1; D gene: NA; J gene: TRBJ2-7; clone size: NA; CDR3 DNA: TGCGCCAGCAGCTTGATCGGATACGAGCAGTACTTC; CDR3 protein: CASSLIGYEQYF
V gene: TRBV7-2; D gene: TRBD2; J gene: TRBJ2-1; clone size: NA; CDR3 DNA: TGTGCCAGCAGCCAGGGCGGTAGCGGGAGGGTGGATGAGCAGTTCTTC; CDR3 protein: CASSQGGSGRVDEQFF
V gene: TRBV28; D gene: TRBD1; J gene: TRBJ2-7; clone size: NA; CDR3 DNA: TGTGCCAGCCTAGATAGGGACAGGGGGTTCGAGCAGTACTTC; CDR3 protein: CASLDRDRGFEQYF
V gene: TRBV18; D gene: NA; J gene: TRBJ1-1; clone size: few; CDR3 DNA: TGTGCCAGCTCACGGGGGGATGAAGCTTTCTTT; CDR3 protein: CASSRGDEAFF
V gene: TRBV12-5; D gene: TRBD2; J gene: TRBJ2-1; clone size: once; CDR3 DNA: TGTGCTAGTGGTTTGGCGGGACTAGCCCTCAATCAGCAGTTCTTC; CDR3 protein: CASGLAGLALNQQFF
V gene: TRBV7-8; D gene: NA; J gene: TRBJ2-4; clone size: NA; CDR3 DNA: TGTGCCAGCAGCTTAGCGCTGGAGGGGTCCCTTTACTTC; CDR3 protein: CASSLALEGSLYF
V gene: TRBV6-5; D gene: TRBD2; J gene: TRBJ2-3; clone size: NA; CDR3 DNA: TGTGCCAGCAGTTATGTGCGGGAGGCAACAGATACGCAGTATTTT; CDR3 protein: CASSYVREATDTQYF
V gene: TRBV29-1; D gene: TRBD2; J gene: TRBJ2-7; clone size: NA; CDR3 DNA: TGCAGCGTTGAATCCTCTAGCGGGGACGTGCAGTACTTC; CDR3 protein: CSVESSSGDVQYF
V gene: TRBV7-8; D gene: NA; J gene: TRBJ2-7; clone size: NA; CDR3 DNA: TGTGCCAGCAGCTTAAGAGGGACACCGTTCGAGCAGTACTTC; CDR3 protein: CASSLRGTPFEQYF
V gene: TRBV14; D gene: NA; J gene: TRBJ2-5; clone size: few; CDR3 DNA: TGTGCCAGCAGCCAAGACGAAGAGAACAGAAGGCAAGAGACCCAGTACTTC; CDR3 protein: CASSQDEENRRQETQYF
V gene: TRBV6-4; D gene: NA; J gene: TRBJ1-2; clone size: NA; CDR3 DNA: TGTGCCAGCAGTGAAAGGTTCGGCTATGGCTACACCTTC; CDR3 protein: CASSERFGYGYTF
V gene: TRBV19; D gene: NA; J gene: TRBJ1-3; clone size: NA; CDR3 DNA: TGTGCCAGTTCCCCCTTACGTGGGTCCTTCTCTGGAAACACCATATATTTT; CDR3 protein: CASSPLRGSFSGNTIYF
V gene: TRBV19; D gene: NA; J gene: TRBJ2-3; clone size: once; CDR3 DNA: TGTGCCAGCAGCCATTCGGGGGGCGCAGATACGCAGTATTTT; CDR3 protein: CASSHSGGADTQYF
V gene: TRBV11-3; D gene: NA; J gene: TRBJ2-1; clone size: once; CDR3 DNA: TGTGCCAGCAGCTTAGATCATGGGGGAAGCTCCTACAATGAGCAGTTCTTC; CDR3 protein: CASSLDHGGSSYNEQFF
V gene: TRBV27; D gene: NA; J gene: TRBJ2-2; clone size: NA; CDR3 DNA: TGTGCCAGCAGTTTCTGGCGGGCCGGGGAGCTGTTTTTT; CDR3 protein: CASSFWRAGELFF
V gene: TRBV12-5; D gene: NA; J gene: TRBJ2-1; clone size: NA; CDR3 DNA: TGTGCTAGTGGTTTGGTGGGACTCGGTGAGCAGTTCTTC; CDR3 protein: CASGLVGLGEQFF
V gene: TRBV29-1; D gene: TRBD2; J gene: TRBJ2-3; clone size: NA; CDR3 DNA: TGCAGCGTTTTACCTGGACTAGCGGGAGATACGCAGTATTTT; CDR3 protein: CSVLPGLAGDTQYF
V gene: TRBV4-3; D gene: NA; J gene: TRBJ2-1; clone size: NA; CDR3 DNA: TGCGCCAGCAGCCAATCGACCCCGACCGGGACTCCCCTTGATGAGCAGTTCTTC; CDR3 protein: CASSQSTPTGTPLDEQFF
V gene: TRBV10-3; D gene: NA; J gene: TRBJ2-7; clone size: NA; CDR3 DNA: TGTGCCATCAAGGGGGGAGGCCCCTACGAGCAGTACTTC; CDR3 protein: CAIKGGGPYEQYF
V gene: TRBV5-1; D gene: TRBD2; J gene: TRBJ2-3; clone size: NA; CDR3 DNA: TGCGCCAGCAGCACCTTGACTAGCGGGAGGTTCACAGATACGCAGTATTTT; CDR3 protein: CASSTLTSGRFTDTQYF